This is a list of T cell receptor beta chains from one sample in a study of cytomegalovirus exposure and HLA in healthy donors. Here immunoSEQ multiplex PCR was the method, and the copy in TCRdb shows in-frame clones only, minus some. The data contain tens of thousands of clones, about 66% of them singletons. The sequencing input was PBMCs. These receptor sequences come from a man aged 25 to 45 in good health and CMV-seronegative. Both conserved end residues are part of each CDR3. The order of the fields is J gene, D gene, V gene, clone size, CDR3 DNA, CDR3 protein. D genes are given only for firm matches. Size tells how often a clone was seen (once, few, many) or the class of an expanded clone, and some rows leave it out.

J: TRBJ2-2
D: NA
V: TRBV9
size: NA
DNA: TGTGCCAGCAGCGAATACCCCCCTAGTGTGATTTCGAACACCGGGGAGCTGTTTTTT
CDR3: CASSEYPPSVISNTGELFF

J: TRBJ2-5
D: TRBD1
V: TRBV5-4
size: few
DNA: TGTGCCAGCAGCTTGGGACAGGGTGGAGGAGAGACCCAGTACTTC
CDR3: CASSLGQGGGETQYF

J: TRBJ2-2
D: NA
V: TRBV27
size: NA
DNA: TGTGCCAGCAGCCGTTACGGGGAGCTGTTTTTT
CDR3: CASSRYGELFF

J: TRBJ2-5
D: NA
V: TRBV2
size: NA
DNA: TGTGCCAGCACCTCCTATGAGACAGCGGGTGAGACCCAGTACTTC
CDR3: CASTSYETAGETQYF

J: TRBJ1-5
D: TRBD1
V: TRBV2
size: NA
DNA: TGTGCCAGCAGGGGCGGGACAGCTTACAATCAGCCCCAGCATTTT
CDR3: CASRGGTAYNQPQHF

J: TRBJ2-5
D: NA
V: TRBV7-7
size: NA
DNA: TGTGCTAGCAGCCCTGATAGCATAGGGACCCAGTACTTC
CDR3: CASSPDSIGTQYF

J: TRBJ1-1
D: TRBD1
V: TRBV2
size: NA
DNA: TGTGCCAGCAGCGGGACAGAAAACCCTGAAGCTTTCTTT
CDR3: CASSGTENPEAFF

J: TRBJ2-7
D: TRBD1
V: TRBV6-5
size: NA
DNA: TGTGCCAGCAGTTACTCGAGGTTGAGGACAGGGCAGTACTTC
CDR3: CASSYSRLRTGQYF

J: TRBJ2-3
D: NA
V: TRBV27
size: NA
DNA: TGTGCCAGCAGTTCCAATCCGGGACTCATTTCCCCTTCTAGCACAGATACGCAGTATTTT
CDR3: CASSSNPGLISPSSTDTQYF

J: TRBJ1-5
D: NA
V: TRBV7-9
size: few
DNA: TGTGCCAGCAGCTACGGAGACAATCAGCCCCAGCATTTT
CDR3: CASSYGDNQPQHF

J: TRBJ1-2
D: TRBD1
V: TRBV28
size: NA
DNA: TGTGCCAGCACCCCCCGGGACAGACCTACCTATGGCTACACCTTC
CDR3: CASTPRDRPTYGYTF